This T cell receptor (beta chain) was obtained from a study of shared T cell receptors in the human thymus. The ends lost 3 bases at V and 4 bases at J; junction bases unmatched: 8. This CDR3 spans 15 amino acids. Per the germline V gene, CDR1 is MDHEN and CDR2 is SYDVKM. Assay used: immunoSEQ multiplex PCR; TCRdb lists only in-frame clones, some missing. The sample has over 450,000 clones, 75% to 80% seen once. This clone was detected only once. In addition, the sample was reused for a study of human thymus T cells. As reported in that work: Unrelated people showed highly overlapping thymic repertoires, related research reported.

The clonotype comes from a boy in the first two years of life with a congenital heart defect. Source material: thymocytes. V gene TRBV28 combines with J gene TRBJ2-5; 7 bases line up with TRBD1. This CDR3 reads CASSFLDRVRETQYF. The CDR3 coding sequence is TGTGCCAGCAGTTTCCTCGACAGGGTGAGAGAGACCCAGTACTTC.